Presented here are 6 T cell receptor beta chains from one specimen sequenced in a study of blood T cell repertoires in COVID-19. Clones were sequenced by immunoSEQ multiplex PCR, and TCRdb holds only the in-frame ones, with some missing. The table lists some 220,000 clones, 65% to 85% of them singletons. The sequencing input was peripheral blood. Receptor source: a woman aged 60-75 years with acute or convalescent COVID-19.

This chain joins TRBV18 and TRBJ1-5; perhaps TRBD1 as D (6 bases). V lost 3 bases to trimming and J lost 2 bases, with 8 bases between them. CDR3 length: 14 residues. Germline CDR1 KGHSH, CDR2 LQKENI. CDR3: CASSPGAGNQPQHF. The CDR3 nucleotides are TGTGCCAGCTCACCGGGGGCAGGCAATCAGCCCCAGCATTTT. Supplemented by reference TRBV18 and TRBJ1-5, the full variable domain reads NAGVMQNPRHLVRRRGQEARLRCSPMKGHSHVYWYRQLPEEGLKFMVYLQKENIIDESGMPKERFSAEFPKEGPSILRIQQVVRGDSAAYFCASSPGAGNQPQHFGDGTRLSIL.

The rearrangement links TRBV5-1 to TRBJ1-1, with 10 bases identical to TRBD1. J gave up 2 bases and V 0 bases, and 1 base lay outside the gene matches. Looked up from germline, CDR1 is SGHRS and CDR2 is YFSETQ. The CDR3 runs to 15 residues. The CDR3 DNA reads TGCGCCAGCAGCTTGGAGACAGGGGGCAACACTGAAGCTTTCTTT. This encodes CASSLETGGNTEAFF. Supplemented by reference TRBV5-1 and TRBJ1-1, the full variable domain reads KAGVTQTPRYLIKTRGQQVTLSCSPISGHRSVSWYQQTPGQGLQFLFEYFSETQRNKGNFPGRFSGRQFSNSRSEMNVSTLELGDSALYLCASSLETGGNTEAFFGQGTRLTVV.

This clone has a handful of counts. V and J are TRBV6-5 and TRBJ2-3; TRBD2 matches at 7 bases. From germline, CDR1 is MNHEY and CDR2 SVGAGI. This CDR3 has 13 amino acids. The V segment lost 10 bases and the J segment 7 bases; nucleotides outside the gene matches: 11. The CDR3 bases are TGTGCCACCCAAGCGGGGTTCGGAAATACGCAGTATTTT. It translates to CATQAGFGNTQYF.

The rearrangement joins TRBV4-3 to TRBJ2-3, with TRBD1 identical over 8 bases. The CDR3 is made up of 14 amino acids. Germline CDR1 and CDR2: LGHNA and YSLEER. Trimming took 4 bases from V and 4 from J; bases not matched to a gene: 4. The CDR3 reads CASSPTGGADTQYF. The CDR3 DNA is TGCGCCAGCAGCCCTACAGGGGGTGCAGATACGCAGTATTTT.

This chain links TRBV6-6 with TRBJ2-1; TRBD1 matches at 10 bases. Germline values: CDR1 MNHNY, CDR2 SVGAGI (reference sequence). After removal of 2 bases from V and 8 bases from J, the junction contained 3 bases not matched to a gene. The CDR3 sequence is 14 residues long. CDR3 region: CASSYGTGVYEQFF. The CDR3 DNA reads TGTGCCAGCAGTTACGGGACAGGGGTGTATGAGCAGTTCTTC.

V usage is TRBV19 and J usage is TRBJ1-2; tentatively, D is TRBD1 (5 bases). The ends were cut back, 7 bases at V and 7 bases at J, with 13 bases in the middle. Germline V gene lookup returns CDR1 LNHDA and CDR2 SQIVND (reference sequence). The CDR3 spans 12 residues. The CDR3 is CASKEGAFGYTF. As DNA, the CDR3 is TGTGCCAGTAAGGAAGGGGCGTTTGGCTACACCTTC.